The present TCR beta chain was sequenced within a study of T cells after posttransplantation cyclophosphamide. The CDR3 has 15 amino acids. Germline V gene lookup returns CDR1 MDHEN and CDR2 SYDVKM. After removal of 4 bases from V and 4 bases from J, the junction contained 6 bases not matched to a gene. Clones were sequenced by immunoSEQ multiplex PCR, and TCRdb holds only the in-frame ones, with some missing. The table lists roughly 3,400 clones, with no singletons. Cyclophosphamide on days +3 and +4 followed busulfan-fludarabine conditioning and a marrow graft. In this sample, this clone turned up many times. Its antigen is undetermined. Study-wide results and caveats: Recipient CMV seropositivity and CMV reactivation strongly tracked TRB clonality. TRB overlap between skin or GI tissue T cells and blood was limited. Donor-recipient repertoire similarity was low at 1-2 months, rising over year one.

This TCR came from a male patient between 25 and 39 years old who received an allogeneic stem cell transplant from a related donor, was CMV-positive, and had acute GVHD only. The graft donor may account for some of the T cells. Sequenced material: PBMCs, taken after allogeneic stem cell transplant with posttransplant cyclophosphamide. The chain joins TRBV28 to TRBJ1-4; 7 positions match TRBD1. DNA of the CDR3: TGTGCCAGCAGTTCTCCGGGACAGAGTAATGAAAAACTGTTTTTT. Translation: CASSSPGQSNEKLFF.